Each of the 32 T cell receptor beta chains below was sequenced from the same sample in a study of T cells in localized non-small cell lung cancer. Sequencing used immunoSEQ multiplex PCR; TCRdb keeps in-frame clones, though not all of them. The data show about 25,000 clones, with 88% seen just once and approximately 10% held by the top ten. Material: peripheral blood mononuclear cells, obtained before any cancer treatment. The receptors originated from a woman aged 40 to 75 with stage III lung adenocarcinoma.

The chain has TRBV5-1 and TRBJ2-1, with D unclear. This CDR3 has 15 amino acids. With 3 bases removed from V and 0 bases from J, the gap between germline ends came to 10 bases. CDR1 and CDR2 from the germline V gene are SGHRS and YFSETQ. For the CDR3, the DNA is TGCGCCAGCAGCTCCACAGCGAGCTCCTACAATGAGCAGTTCTTC. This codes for CASSSTASSYNEQFF.

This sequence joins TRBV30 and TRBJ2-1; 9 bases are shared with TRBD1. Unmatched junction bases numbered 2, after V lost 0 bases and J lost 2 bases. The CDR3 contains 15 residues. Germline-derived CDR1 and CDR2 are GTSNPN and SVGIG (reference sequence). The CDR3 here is CAWSVDRGPYNEQFF. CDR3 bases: TGTGCCTGGAGTGTGGACAGGGGTCCCTACAATGAGCAGTTCTTC.

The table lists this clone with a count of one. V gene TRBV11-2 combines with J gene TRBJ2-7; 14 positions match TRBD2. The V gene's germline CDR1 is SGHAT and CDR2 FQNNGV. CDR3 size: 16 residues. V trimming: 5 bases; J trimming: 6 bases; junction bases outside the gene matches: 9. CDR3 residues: CASSKTSGRVLREQYF. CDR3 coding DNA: TGTGCCAGCAGCAAGACTAGCGGGAGGGTGTTGCGCGAGCAGTACTTC.

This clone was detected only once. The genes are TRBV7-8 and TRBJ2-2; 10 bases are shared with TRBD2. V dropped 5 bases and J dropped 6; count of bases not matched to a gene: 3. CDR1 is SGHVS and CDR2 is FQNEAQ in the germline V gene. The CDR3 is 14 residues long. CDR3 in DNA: TGTGCCAGCAGCAGAACTAGCGGGGCCGGGGAGCTGTTTTTT. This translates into CASSRTSGAGELFF.

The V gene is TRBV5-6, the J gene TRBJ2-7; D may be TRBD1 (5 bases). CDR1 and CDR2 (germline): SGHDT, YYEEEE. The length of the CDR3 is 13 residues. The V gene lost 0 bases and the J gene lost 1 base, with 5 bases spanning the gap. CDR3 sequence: CASSLAGSYEQYF. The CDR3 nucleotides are TGTGCCAGCAGCTTGGCAGGGTCCTACGAGCAGTACTTC.

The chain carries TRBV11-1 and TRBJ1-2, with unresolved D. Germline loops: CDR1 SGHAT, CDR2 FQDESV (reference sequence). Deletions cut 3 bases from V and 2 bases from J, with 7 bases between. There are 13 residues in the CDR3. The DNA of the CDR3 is TGTGCCAGCAGCTTCGAACAGAACTATGGCTACACCTTC. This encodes CASSFEQNYGYTF.

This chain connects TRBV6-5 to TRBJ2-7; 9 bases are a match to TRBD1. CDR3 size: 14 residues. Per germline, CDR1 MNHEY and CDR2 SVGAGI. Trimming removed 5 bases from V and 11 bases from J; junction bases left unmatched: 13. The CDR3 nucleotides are TGTGCCAGCAGTGTGGGAATTCGAACAGGGGGCAAGTACTTC. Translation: CASSVGIRTGGKYF.

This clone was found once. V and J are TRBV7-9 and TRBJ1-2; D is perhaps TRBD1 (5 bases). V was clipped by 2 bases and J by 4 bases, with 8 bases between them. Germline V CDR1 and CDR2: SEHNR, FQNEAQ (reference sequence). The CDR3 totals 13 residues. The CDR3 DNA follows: TGTGCCAGCAGCTTACCAGGGAGCTATGGCTACACCTTC. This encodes CASSLPGSYGYTF.

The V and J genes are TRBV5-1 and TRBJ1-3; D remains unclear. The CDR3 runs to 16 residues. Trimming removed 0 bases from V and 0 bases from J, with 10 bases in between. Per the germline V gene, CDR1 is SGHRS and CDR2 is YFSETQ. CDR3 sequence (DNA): TGCGCCAGCAGCTTGGGTCCAACATTCTCTGGAAACACCATATATTTT. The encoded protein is CASSLGPTFSGNTIYF.

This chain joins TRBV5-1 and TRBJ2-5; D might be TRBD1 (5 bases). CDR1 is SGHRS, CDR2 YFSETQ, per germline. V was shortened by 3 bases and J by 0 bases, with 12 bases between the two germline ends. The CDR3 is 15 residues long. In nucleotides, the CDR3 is TGCGCCAGCAGCTCGACAGCAACTAACCAAGAGACCCAGTACTTC. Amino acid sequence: CASSSTATNQETQYF.

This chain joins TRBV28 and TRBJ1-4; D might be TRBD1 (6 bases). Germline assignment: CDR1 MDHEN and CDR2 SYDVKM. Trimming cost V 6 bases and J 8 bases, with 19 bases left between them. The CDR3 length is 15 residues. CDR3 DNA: TGTGCCAGCAGGCCGGGGGGGCGTCAGGAAGAAAAACTGTTTTTT. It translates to CASRPGGRQEEKLFF.

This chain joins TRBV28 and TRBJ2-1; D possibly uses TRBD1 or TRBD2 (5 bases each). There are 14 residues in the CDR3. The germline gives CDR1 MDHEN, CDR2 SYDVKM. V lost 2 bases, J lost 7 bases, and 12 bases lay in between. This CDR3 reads CASSLPRDLNEQFF. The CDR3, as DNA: TGTGCCAGCAGTTTACCCAGGGACCTTAATGAGCAGTTCTTC.

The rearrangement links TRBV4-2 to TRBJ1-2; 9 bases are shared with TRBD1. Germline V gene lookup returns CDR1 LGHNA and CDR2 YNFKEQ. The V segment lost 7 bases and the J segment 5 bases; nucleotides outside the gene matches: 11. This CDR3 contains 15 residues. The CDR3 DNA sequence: TGTGCCAGCAAATCCGGACAGGGGACATCATATGGCTACACCTTC. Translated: CASKSGQGTSYGYTF.

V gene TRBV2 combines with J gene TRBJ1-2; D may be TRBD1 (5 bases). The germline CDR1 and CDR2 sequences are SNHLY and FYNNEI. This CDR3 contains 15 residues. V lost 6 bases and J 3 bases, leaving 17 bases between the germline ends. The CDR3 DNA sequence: TGTGCCAGCAGGGAGGACGGACAAGGTGACTATGGCTACACCTTC. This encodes CASREDGQGDYGYTF. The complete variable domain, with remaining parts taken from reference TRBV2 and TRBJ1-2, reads EPEVTQTPSHQVTQMGQEVILRCVPISNHLYFYWYRQILGQKVEFLVSFYNNEISEKSEIFDDQFSVERPDGSNFTLKIRSTKLEDSAMYFCASREDGQGDYGYTFGSGTRLTVV.

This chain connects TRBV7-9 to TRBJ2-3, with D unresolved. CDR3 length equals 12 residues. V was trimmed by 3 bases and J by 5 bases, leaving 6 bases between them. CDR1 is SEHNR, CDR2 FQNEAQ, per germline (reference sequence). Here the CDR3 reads CASSLYEDTQYF. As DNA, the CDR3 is TGTGCCAGCAGCTTGTATGAAGATACGCAGTATTTT. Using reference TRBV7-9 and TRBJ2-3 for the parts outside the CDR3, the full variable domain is DTGVSQNPRHKITKRGQNVTFRCDPISEHNRLYWYRQTLGQGPEFLTYFQNEAQLEKSRLLSDRFSAERPKGSFSTLEIQRTEQGDSAMYLCASSLYEDTQYFGPGTRLTVL.

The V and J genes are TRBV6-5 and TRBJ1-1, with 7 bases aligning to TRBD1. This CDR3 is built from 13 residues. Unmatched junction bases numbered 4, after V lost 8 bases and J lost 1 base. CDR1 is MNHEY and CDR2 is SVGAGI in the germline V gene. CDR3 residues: CASRRTGNTEAFF. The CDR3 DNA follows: TGTGCCAGCCGAAGGACAGGGAACACTGAAGCTTTCTTT.

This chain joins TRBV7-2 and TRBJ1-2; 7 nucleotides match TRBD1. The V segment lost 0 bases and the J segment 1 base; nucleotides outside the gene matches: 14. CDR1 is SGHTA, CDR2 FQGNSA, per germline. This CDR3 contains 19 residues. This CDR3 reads CASSLAPGGRGPLNYGYTF. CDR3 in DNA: TGTGCCAGCAGCTTAGCGCCTGGCGGGAGGGGGCCGCTTAACTATGGCTACACCTTC.

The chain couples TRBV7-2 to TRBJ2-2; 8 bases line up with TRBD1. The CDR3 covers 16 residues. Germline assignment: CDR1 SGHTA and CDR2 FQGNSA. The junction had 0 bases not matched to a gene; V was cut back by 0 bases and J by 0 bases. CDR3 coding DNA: TGTGCCAGCAGCTTAGCGACAGGGGCGAACACCGGGGAGCTGTTTTTT. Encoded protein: CASSLATGANTGELFF. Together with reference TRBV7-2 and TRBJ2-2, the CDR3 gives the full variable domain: GAGVSQSPSNKVTEKGKDVELRCDPISGHTALYWYRQSLGQGLEFLIYFQGNSAPDKSGLPSDRFSAERTGGSVSTLTIQRTQQEDSAVYLCASSLATGANTGELFFGEGSRLTVL.

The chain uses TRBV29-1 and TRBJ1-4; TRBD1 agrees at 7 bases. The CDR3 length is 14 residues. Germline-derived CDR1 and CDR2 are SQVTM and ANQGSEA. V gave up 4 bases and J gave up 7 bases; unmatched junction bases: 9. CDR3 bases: TGCAGCGTTGCTAAAACAGGGGTGGGTGAAAAACTGTTTTTT. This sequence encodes CSVAKTGVGEKLFF.

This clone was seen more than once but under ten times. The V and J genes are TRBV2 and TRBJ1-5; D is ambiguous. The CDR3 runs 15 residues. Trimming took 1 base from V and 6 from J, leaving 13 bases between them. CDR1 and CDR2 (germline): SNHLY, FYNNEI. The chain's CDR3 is CASSEELGRSQPQHF. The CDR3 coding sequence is TGTGCCAGCAGTGAAGAGCTAGGTAGGAGTCAGCCCCAGCATTTT.

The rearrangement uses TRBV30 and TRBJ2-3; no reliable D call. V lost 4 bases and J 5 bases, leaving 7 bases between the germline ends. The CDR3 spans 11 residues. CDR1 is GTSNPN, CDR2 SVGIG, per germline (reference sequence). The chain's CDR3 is CAWNFGDTQYF. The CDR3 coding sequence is TGTGCCTGGAATTTTGGAGATACGCAGTATTTT.

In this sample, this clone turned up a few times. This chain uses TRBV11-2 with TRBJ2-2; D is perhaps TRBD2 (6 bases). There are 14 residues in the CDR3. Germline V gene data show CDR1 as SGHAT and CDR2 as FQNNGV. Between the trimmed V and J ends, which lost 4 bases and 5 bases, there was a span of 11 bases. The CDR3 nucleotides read TGTGCCAGCAGCTGGCCTAGCGAAACCGGGGAGCTGTTTTTT. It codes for CASSWPSETGELFF. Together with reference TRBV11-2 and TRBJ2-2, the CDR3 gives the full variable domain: EAGVAQSPRYKIIEKRQSVAFWCNPISGHATLYWYQQILGQGPKLLIQFQNNGVVDDSQLPKDRFSAERLKGVDSTLKIQPAKLEDSAVYLCASSWPSETGELFFGEGSRLTVL.

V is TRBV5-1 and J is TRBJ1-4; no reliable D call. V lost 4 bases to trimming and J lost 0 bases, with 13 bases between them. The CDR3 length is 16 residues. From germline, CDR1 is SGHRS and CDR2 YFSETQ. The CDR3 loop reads CASSPYFGATNEKLFF. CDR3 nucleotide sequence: TGCGCCAGCAGCCCTTACTTCGGTGCAACTAATGAAAAACTGTTTTTT.

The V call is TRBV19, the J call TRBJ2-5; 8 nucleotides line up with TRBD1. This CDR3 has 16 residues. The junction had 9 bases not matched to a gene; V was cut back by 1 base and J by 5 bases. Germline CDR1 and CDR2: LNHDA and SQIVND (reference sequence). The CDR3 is CASSIGPGGFGETQYF. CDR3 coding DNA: TGTGCCAGTAGTATAGGACCAGGGGGCTTTGGGGAGACCCAGTACTTC.

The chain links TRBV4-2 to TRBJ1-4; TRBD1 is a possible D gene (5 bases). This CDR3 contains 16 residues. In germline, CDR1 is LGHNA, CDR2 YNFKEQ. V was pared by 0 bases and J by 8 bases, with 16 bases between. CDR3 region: CASSQEEAGWYEKLFF. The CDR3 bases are TGTGCCAGCAGCCAAGAAGAGGCAGGGTGGTACGAAAAACTGTTTTTT.

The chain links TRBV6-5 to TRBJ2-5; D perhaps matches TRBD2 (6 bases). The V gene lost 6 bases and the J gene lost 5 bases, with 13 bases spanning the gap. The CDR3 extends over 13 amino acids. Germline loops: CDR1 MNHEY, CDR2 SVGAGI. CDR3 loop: CASRRSLAETQYF. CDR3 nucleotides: TGTGCCAGCAGGCGGTCCCTAGCGGAGACCCAGTACTTC.

The CDR3 region has the DNA TGTGCCAGCAGCCCCCGGTCCCCGAGCTATGGCTACACCTTC. It translates to CASSPRSPSYGYTF. The genes are TRBV7-2 and TRBJ1-2; D is uncertain. V dropped 5 bases and J dropped 4 bases, with 14 bases sitting between them. This CDR3 is 14 amino acids long. The germline V gene has CDR1 SGHTA and CDR2 FQGNSA.

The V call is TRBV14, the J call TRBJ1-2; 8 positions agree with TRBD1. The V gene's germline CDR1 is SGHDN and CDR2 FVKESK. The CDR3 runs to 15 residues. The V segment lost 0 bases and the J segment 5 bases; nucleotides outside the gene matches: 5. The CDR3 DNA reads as TGTGCCAGCAGCCAAGACCAGGGGGCTTGGTATGGCTACACCTTC. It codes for CASSQDQGAWYGYTF.

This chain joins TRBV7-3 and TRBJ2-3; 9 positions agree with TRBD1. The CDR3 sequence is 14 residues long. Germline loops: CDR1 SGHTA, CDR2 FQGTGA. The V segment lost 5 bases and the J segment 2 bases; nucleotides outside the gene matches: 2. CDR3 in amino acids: CASSQQGATDTQYF. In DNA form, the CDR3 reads TGTGCCAGCAGCCAACAGGGGGCCACAGATACGCAGTATTTT.

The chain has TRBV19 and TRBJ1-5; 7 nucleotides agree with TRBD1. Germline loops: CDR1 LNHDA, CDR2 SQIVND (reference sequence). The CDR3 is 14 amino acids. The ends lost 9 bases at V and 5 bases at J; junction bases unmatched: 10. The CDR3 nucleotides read TGTGCCAGCACGGGACAGAGTTCCGATCAGCCCCAGCATTTT. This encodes CASTGQSSDQPQHF.

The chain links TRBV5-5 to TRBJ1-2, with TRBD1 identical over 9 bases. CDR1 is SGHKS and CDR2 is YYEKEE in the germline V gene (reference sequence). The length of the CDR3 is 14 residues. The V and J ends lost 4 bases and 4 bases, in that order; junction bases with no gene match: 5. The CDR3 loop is CASSQGQGAYGYTF. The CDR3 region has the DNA TGTGCCAGCAGCCAGGGACAGGGAGCCTATGGCTACACCTTC.

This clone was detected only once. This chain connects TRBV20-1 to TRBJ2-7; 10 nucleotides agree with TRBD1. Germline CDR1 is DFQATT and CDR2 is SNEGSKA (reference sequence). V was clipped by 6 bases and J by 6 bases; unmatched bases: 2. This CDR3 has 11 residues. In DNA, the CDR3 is TGCAGTGCCGACAGGGGGCGCGAGCAGTACTTC. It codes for CSADRGREQYF.